This is a list of T cell receptor beta chains from one sample in a study of blood T cell repertoires in COVID-19. The repertoire was sequenced with immunoSEQ multiplex PCR; TCRdb's copy has only in-frame clones and lacks some. In the table there are 200,000 to 250,000 clones, 88% of which are singletons. Material: peripheral blood. These receptors were collected from a woman aged 35 to 49 who had recovered from COVID-19. Each CDR3 is given with its conserved first and last residue. The D gene is left open where the match is weak. Clone size is stated in some rows and not others, as once, few, many or a class when expanded.

clone_size cdr3_length d_call j_call v_call cdr3_nt cdr3_aa
- 19 TRBD1 TRBJ1-5 TRBV28 TGTGCCAGCAGTAAAACAGAGACAGGGGACGAGACTGGCAATCAGCCCCAGCATTTT CASSKTETGDETGNQPQHF
- 13 - TRBJ1-2 TRBV6-2/TRBV6-3 TGTGCCAGCAGCCAAGACACAAACTATGGCTACACCTTC CASSQDTNYGYTF
- 15 TRBD1 TRBJ1-2 TRBV11-3 TGTGCCAGCAGCCAGGGACAGGGGATTAGGTATGGCTACACCTTC CASSQGQGIRYGYTF
- 16 TRBD2 TRBJ2-1 TRBV11-3 TGTGCCAGCAGCTTAGAGCCGGGACTAGGGTACAATGAGCAGTTCTTC CASSLEPGLGYNEQFF
- 15 TRBD2 TRBJ2-1 TRBV27 TGTGCCAGCAGTTTAAGACTAGCGGGAGGGAGGAAGCAGTTCTTC CASSLRLAGGRKQFF
- 14 - TRBJ2-1 TRBV27 TGTGCCAGCAGCCCCGGGTATAGCGACAATGAGCAGTTCTTC CASSPGYSDNEQFF
- 13 - TRBJ2-2 TRBV11-3 TGTGCCAGCAGCTTAGATATATCCCGGGAGCTGTTTTTT CASSLDISRELFF
- 18 TRBD1 TRBJ2-5 TRBV9 TGTGCCAGCAGCGTAGGGAGTTGGCGGACAGGGGGTGGCGAGACCCAGTACTTC CASSVGSWRTGGGETQYF
- 18 - TRBJ1-5 TRBV3-1/TRBV3-2 TGTGCCAGCAGCCAAGATCCAGGAGGGGCCCTTAGCAATCAGCCCCAGCATTTT CASSQDPGGALSNQPQHF
- 13 - TRBJ1-2 TRBV19 TGTGCCAGTAGTTCCGGACAGATCTATGGCTACACCTTC CASSSGQIYGYTF
- 13 TRBD1 TRBJ1-2 TRBV27 TGTGCCAGCAGTCTTGGACAGGGAACTGGCTACACCTTC CASSLGQGTGYTF
few 13 TRBD1 TRBJ2-3 TRBV19 TGTGCCAGTAGAGACAGGGGCACAGATACGCAGTATTTT CASRDRGTDTQYF
- 13 - TRBJ2-2 TRBV19 TGTGCCAGTAGTTCCACTCACACCGGGGAGCTGTTTTTT CASSSTHTGELFF
many 15 - TRBJ2-2 TRBV27 TGTGCCAGCAGTTCCCACTTTTTGGACACCGGGGAGCTGTTTTTT CASSSHFLDTGELFF
- 16 TRBD2 TRBJ2-3 TRBV27 TGTGCCAGCAGTGAGACTAGCGGGAGTGGTGCAGATACGCAGTATTTT CASSETSGSGADTQYF
- 16 TRBD2 TRBJ2-1 TRBV25-1 TGTGCCAGCAGTGCAGGTACAGCGGGGCCCTACAATGAGCAGTTCTTC CASSAGTAGPYNEQFF
- 18 TRBD2 TRBJ2-7 TRBV4-2 TGTGCCAGCAGCCAGGCCGGGACTAGCGGGGGGTGGACCTACGAGCAGTACTTC CASSQAGTSGGWTYEQYF
- 17 - TRBJ2-1 TRBV4-3 TGCGCCAGCAGCCAAGATCTAGGCGGGTCGGCTTACAATGAGCAGTTCTTC CASSQDLGGSAYNEQFF
- 14 - TRBJ1-6 TRBV7-9 TGTGCCAGCAGCCGGACAGAGTATAATTCACCCCTCCACTTT CASSRTEYNSPLHF
- 12 - TRBJ1-2 TRBV7-9 TGTGCCAGCAGCTTATGGGGGCGAGGCTACACCTTC CASSLWGRGYTF
- 15 TRBD2 TRBJ2-5 TRBV28 TGTGCCAGCAGTCCAGGGACTAGCGGGAAAGAGACCCAGTACTTC CASSPGTSGKETQYF